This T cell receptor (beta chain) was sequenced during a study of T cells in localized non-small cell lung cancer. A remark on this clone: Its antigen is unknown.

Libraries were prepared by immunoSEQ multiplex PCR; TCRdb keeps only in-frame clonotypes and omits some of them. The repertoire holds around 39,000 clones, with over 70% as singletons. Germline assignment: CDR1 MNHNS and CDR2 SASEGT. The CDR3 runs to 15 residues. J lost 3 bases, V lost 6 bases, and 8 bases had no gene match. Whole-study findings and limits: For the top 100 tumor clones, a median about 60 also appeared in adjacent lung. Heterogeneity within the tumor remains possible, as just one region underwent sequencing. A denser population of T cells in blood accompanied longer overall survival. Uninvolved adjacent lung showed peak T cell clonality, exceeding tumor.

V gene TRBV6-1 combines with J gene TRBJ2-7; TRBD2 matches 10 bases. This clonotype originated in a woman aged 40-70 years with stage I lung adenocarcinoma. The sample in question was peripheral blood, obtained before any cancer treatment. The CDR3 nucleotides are TGTGCCAGCAGAGAACAGCTAGCGGGAGTCTACGAGCAGTACTTC. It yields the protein CASREQLAGVYEQYF.